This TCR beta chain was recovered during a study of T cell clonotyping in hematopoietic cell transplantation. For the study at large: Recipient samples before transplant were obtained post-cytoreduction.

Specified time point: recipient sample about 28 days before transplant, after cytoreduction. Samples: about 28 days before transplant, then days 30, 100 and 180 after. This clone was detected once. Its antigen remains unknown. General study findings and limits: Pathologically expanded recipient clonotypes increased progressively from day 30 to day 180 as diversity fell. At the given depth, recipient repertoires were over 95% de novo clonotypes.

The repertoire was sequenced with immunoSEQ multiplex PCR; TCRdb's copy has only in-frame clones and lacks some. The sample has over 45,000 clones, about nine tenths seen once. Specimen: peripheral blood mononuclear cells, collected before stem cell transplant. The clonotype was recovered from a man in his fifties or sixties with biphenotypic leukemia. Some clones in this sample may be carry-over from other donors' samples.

The CDR3 loop reads CASSQVPAGVYEQYF. Written as DNA, the CDR3 is TGCGCCAGCAGCCAGGTCCCGGCGGGAGTCTACGAGCAGTACTTC. This sequence joins TRBV4-1 and TRBJ2-7; TRBD2 aligns across 7 bases. V shed 3 bases, J shed 3 bases, and the junction held 8 bases outside the gene matches. Germline assignment: CDR1 MGHRA and CDR2 YSYEKL. The CDR3 is 15 amino acids.